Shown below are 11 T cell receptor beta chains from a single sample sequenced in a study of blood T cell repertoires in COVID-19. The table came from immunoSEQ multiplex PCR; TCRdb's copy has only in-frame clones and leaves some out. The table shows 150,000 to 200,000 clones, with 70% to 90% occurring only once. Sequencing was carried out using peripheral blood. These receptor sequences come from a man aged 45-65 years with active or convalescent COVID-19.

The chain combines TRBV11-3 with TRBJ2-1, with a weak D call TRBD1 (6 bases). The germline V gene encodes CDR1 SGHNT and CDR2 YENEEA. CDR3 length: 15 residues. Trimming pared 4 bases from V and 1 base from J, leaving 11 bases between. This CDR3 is CASSSDGTSYNEQFF. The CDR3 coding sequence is TGTGCCAGCAGCTCCGACGGGACATCCTACAATGAGCAGTTCTTC. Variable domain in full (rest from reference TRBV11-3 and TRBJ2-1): EAGVVQSPRYKIIEKKQPVAFWCNPISGHNTLYWYLQNLGQGPELLIRYENEEAVDDSQLPKDRFSAERLKGVDSTLKIQPAELGDSAVYLCASSSDGTSYNEQFFGPGTRLTVL.

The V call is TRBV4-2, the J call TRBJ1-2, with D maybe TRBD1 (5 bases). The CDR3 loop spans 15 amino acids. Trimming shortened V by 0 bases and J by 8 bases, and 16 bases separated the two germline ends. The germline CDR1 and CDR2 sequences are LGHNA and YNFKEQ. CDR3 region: CASSQERGTFRGYTF. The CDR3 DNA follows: TGTGCCAGCAGCCAAGAGCGGGGGACGTTTAGGGGCTACACCTTC.

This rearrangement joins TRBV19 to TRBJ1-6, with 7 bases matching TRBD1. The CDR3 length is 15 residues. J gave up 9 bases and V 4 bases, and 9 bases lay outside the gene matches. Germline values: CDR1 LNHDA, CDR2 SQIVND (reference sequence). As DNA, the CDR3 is TGTGCCAGTAGTAGCGGAGGGGGCGGGTCTTCACCCCTCCACTTT. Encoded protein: CASSSGGGGSSPLHF.

CDR3 nucleotide sequence: TGTGCCAGCAGCCGTGAACAGGGGAGTAGCTATGGCTACACCTTC. This translates into CASSREQGSSYGYTF. The chain links TRBV3-1 (or the pseudogene TRBV3-2) to TRBJ1-2, with 7 bases fitting TRBD1. The germline V gene has CDR1 LGHDT and CDR2 YNNKEL (reference sequence). Trimming took 4 bases from V and 4 from J; bases not matched to a gene: 9. The CDR3 sequence is 15 residues long.

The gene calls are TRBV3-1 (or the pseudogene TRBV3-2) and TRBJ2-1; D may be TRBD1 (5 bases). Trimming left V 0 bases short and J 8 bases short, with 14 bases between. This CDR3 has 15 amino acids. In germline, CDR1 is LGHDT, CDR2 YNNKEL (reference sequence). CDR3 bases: TGTGCCAGCAGCCAAGATGGGGCAGACAGCTATGAGCAGTTCTTC. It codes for CASSQDGADSYEQFF.

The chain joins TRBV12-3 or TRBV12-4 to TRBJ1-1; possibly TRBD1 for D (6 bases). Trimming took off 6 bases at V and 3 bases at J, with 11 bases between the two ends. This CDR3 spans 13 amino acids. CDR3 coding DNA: TGTGCCAGCAGACCTGGACAGCACACTGAAGCTTTCTTT. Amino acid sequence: CASRPGQHTEAFF.

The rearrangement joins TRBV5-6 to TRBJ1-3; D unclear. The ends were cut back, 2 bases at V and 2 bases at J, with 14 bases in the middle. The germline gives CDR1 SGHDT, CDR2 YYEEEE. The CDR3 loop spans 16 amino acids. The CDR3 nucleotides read TGTGCCAGCAGCTTTTCGGGAGCTACCACTGGAAACACCATATATTTT. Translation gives CASSFSGATTGNTIYF.

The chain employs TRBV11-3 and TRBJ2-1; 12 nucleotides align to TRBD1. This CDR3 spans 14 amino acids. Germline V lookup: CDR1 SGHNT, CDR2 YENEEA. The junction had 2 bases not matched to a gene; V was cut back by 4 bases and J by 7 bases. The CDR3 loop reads CASSSGQGANEQFF. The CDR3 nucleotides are TGTGCCAGCAGCTCGGGACAGGGGGCAAATGAGCAGTTCTTC.

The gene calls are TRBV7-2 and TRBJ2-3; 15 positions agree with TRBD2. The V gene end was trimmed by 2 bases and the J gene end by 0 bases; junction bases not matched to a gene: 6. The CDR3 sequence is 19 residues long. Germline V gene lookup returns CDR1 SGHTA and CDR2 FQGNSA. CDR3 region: CASSLLPGTSGGSTDTQYF. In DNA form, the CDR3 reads TGTGCCAGCAGCTTACTTCCCGGGACTAGCGGGGGGAGCACAGATACGCAGTATTTT.

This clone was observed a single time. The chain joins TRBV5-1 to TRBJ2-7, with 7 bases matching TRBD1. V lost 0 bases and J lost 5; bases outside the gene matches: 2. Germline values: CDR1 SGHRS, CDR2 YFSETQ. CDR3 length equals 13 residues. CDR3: CASSLGQGNEQYF. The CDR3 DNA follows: TGCGCCAGCAGCTTGGGACAGGGCAACGAGCAGTACTTC. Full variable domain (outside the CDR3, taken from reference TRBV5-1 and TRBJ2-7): KAGVTQTPRYLIKTRGQQVTLSCSPISGHRSVSWYQQTPGQGLQFLFEYFSETQRNKGNFPGRFSGRQFSNSRSEMNVSTLELGDSALYLCASSLGQGNEQYFGPGTRLTVT.

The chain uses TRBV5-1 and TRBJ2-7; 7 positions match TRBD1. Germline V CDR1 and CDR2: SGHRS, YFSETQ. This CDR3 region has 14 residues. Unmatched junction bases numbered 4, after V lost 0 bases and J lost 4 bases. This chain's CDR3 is CASSLDGQAYEQYF. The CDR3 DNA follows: TGCGCCAGCAGCTTGGATGGACAGGCTTACGAGCAGTACTTC.